The 9 T cell receptor beta chains below were found in one sample sequenced in a study of beta chain features in type 1 diabetes. These receptors lack a known antigen. Study-level points and caveats: In every one of the four CD4+ subsets, TCRB CDR3s were moderately but significantly shorter in Type 1 diabetes patients.

Sequenced material consisted of expressed TCRB transcripts (all of the isolated RNA was reverse transcribed). This table comes from immunoSEQ multiplex PCR, and its TCRdb copy is limited to in-frame clones, with some not included. The sample lists 330,000 or so clones, roughly 12% seen once, with 0.0085% to 0.012% in the top ten. Sequencing was carried out using naive CD4+ T cells from blood. All receptors derive from a woman under 30 with type 1 diabetes.

The J gene is TRBJ2-7, the V gene TRBV7-2, with D possibly being TRBD1 (6 bases). The CDR3 consists of 15 residues. Trimming removed 1 base at V and 4 bases at J, with 14 bases between. From germline, CDR1 is SGHTA and CDR2 FQGNSA. CDR3 nucleotide sequence: TGTGCCAGCAGCTTAGGAATGGGGGCCCATTACGAGCAGTACTTC. This encodes CASSLGMGAHYEQYF. The full variable domain, its missing parts supplied by reference TRBV7-2 and TRBJ2-7, is GAGVSQSPSNKVTEKGKDVELRCDPISGHTALYWYRQSLGQGLEFLIYFQGNSAPDKSGLPSDRFSAERTGGSVSTLTIQRTQQEDSAVYLCASSLGMGAHYEQYFGPGTRLTVT.

This chain joins TRBV6-1 and TRBJ2-1; weak D call: TRBD1 (6 bases). The CDR3 is 15 amino acids. V was clipped by 10 bases and J by 0 bases, with 16 bases between them. Germline-derived CDR1 and CDR2 are MNHNS and SASEGT. The CDR3 protein is CATTSRDNSYNEQFF. The DNA of the CDR3 is TGTGCCACCACAAGTCGGGACAACTCCTACAATGAGCAGTTCTTC.

This clone came up a few times. The genes are TRBV4-3 and TRBJ2-5, with 11 bases matching TRBD1. J gave up 4 bases and V 6 bases, and 7 bases lay outside the gene matches. This CDR3 comprises 15 residues. From germline, CDR1 is LGHNA and CDR2 YSLEER. Written as DNA, the CDR3 is TGCGCCAGCAGTCTCGGACAGGGGGCTATAGAGACCCAGTACTTC. It codes for CASSLGQGAIETQYF.

A few counts support this clone. This chain connects TRBV7-9 to TRBJ2-3; TRBD2 aligns across 9 bases. The germline CDR1 and CDR2 sequences are SEHNR and FQNEAQ (reference sequence). The CDR3 consists of 16 residues. V trimming: 8 bases; J trimming: 2 bases; junction bases outside the gene matches: 11. CDR3 coding DNA: TGTGCCAGCCGAGCGGGGGGTCGGAACCTCACAGATACGCAGTATTTT. Translation: CASRAGGRNLTDTQYF. The variable domain in full, completed from reference TRBV7-9 and TRBJ2-3, reads DTGVSQNPRHKITKRGQNVTFRCDPISEHNRLYWYRQTLGQGPEFLTYFQNEAQLEKSRLLSDRFSAERPKGSFSTLEIQRTEQGDSAMYLCASRAGGRNLTDTQYFGPGTRLTVL.

The rearrangement joins TRBV15 to TRBJ2-6; weak D call: TRBD1 (6 bases). The V gene lost 5 bases and the J gene lost 2 bases, with 10 bases spanning the gap. The germline V gene encodes CDR1 LNHNV and CDR2 YYDKDF (reference sequence). The CDR3 sequence is 15 residues long. CDR3 in DNA: TGTGCCACCAGCGCGGACAGCACTGGGGCCAACGTCCTGACTTTC. Its translation is CATSADSTGANVLTF.

The V call is TRBV5-6, the J call TRBJ1-6; a weak D match, TRBD1 (5 bases). Germline lookup yields CDR1 SGHDT and CDR2 YYEEEE. CDR3 length: 13 amino acids. CDR3 coding DNA: TGTGACAGTATGGGGCAGGGATATTCACCCCTCCACTTT. Protein: CDSMGQGYSPLHF. Complete variable domain (other parts from reference TRBV5-6 and TRBJ1-6): DAGVTQSPTHLIKTRGQQVTLRCSPKSGHDTVSWYQQALGQGPQFIFQYYEEEERQRGNFPDRFSGHQFPNYSSELNVNALLLGDSALYLCDSMGQGYSPLHFGNGTRLTVT.

This clone came up a few times. The chain couples TRBV27 to TRBJ2-1; 12 nucleotides agree with TRBD2. Germline lookup yields CDR1 MNHEY and CDR2 SMNVEV (reference sequence). J gave up 9 bases and V 5 bases, and 8 bases lay outside the gene matches. The CDR3 runs to 15 residues. The CDR3 protein is CASSLAGGPRLEQFF. The CDR3 nucleotides are TGTGCCAGCAGTCTAGCGGGAGGGCCTAGGCTTGAGCAGTTCTTC.

The chain is built from TRBV6-6 and TRBJ2-5, with 8 bases identical to TRBD2. The CDR3 extends over 15 amino acids. The ends lost 10 bases at V and 1 base at J; junction bases unmatched: 11. The germline V gene has CDR1 MNHNY and CDR2 SVGAGI (reference sequence). CDR3 loop: CATDSGLAGQETQYF. In DNA, the CDR3 is TGTGCCACAGACTCCGGGCTAGCGGGCCAAGAGACCCAGTACTTC.

The chain recombines TRBV18 with TRBJ1-1, with 9 bases fitting TRBD1. The germline V gene encodes CDR1 KGHSH and CDR2 LQKENI. The CDR3 is made up of 14 amino acids. With V trimmed by 3 bases and J by 5 bases, 4 bases remained unmatched. In DNA form, the CDR3 reads TGTGCCAGCTCACCCAGACAGGGGGGAACTGAAGCTTTCTTT. Its protein is CASSPRQGGTEAFF.